The sequence of this T cell receptor (beta chain) was determined in a study of CD8 T cells in Susac syndrome. Findings of the study overall: The study's TCR sequencing and HLA analysis covered a relatively small number of individuals, and the study acknowledged this. Among active patients and in TEMRA cells, CD8+ clonal expansion in Susac reached its peak.

This CDR3 has 18 residues. Germline V CDR1 and CDR2: SGHRS, YFSETQ. The junction had 9 bases not matched to a gene; V was cut back by 4 bases and J by 0 bases. Random hexamers were used to reverse transcribe an amount of roughly 0.5 to 1 ug RNA. Amplification of TCR beta CDR3 by immunoSEQ multiplex PCR spanned 54 Vbeta and 13 Jbeta. TCRdb itself ran the immunoSEQ multiplex PCR reads through MiXCR, one entry per CDR3 protein. Of around 100,000 distinct CDR3 sequences listed, 95% were seen once; the top ten hold approximately 0.3%. A remark on this clonotype: Its antigen is not identified.

V and J are TRBV5-1 and TRBJ2-6, with TRBD1 matching 8 bases. This clonotype was sampled from a human donor with Susac syndrome. The sequenced material came from CD8+ T cells from PBMCs. CDR3 nucleotides: TGCGCCAGCAGCGCCGGACAGGGTCTCTCCTCTGGGGCCAACGTCCTGACTTTC. Translation gives CASSAGQGLSSGANVLTF.